The 32 T cell receptor beta chains in this list originate from one sample, sequenced in a study of blood T cells in healthy people across ages. Primers used in a second PCR of about 6 to 11 cycles were a sample-barcoded 5' primer and a J-beta primer mix. TCRdb passed the 5' RACE reads through MiXCR, listing each CDR3 protein once. The sample has roughly 700,000 distinct CDR3 sequences, 49% seen once. What was sequenced was blood. These TCRs come from an older woman in good health.

The sample holds a few counts of this clonotype. The gene calls are TRBV9 and TRBJ2-5; 7 bases are shared with TRBD1. The V and J ends lost 0 bases and 5 bases, in that order; junction bases with no gene match: 4. This CDR3 region has 14 residues. The germline V gene has CDR1 SGDLS and CDR2 YYNGEE. Here the CDR3 reads CASSVEGGGETQYF. The CDR3 region has the DNA TGTGCCAGCAGCGTAGAAGGGGGCGGGGAGACCCAGTACTTC.

The sample holds a few counts of this clonotype. The chain couples TRBV29-1 to TRBJ2-1; 16 bases are shared with TRBD2. The CDR3 is 15 amino acids. Per germline, CDR1 SQVTM and CDR2 ANQGSEA. V dropped 6 bases and J dropped 9; count of bases not matched to a gene: 8. The CDR3 region has the DNA TGCAGCGTCCCCGGGACTAGCGGGAGGGGGCGTGAGCAGTTCTTC. Protein: CSVPGTSGRGREQFF.

The chain is built from TRBV28 and TRBJ2-7; D is perhaps TRBD1 or TRBD2 (6 bases each). The CDR3 totals 13 residues. In germline, CDR1 is MDHEN, CDR2 SYDVKM. Trimming took off 7 bases at V and 6 bases at J, with 16 bases between the two ends. CDR3 bases: TGTGCCAGCACCATATCGGGGGCCCTCGAGCAGTACTTC. It is translated as CASTISGALEQYF. Full variable domain (rest looked up from reference TRBV28 and TRBJ2-7): DVKVTQSSRYLVKRTGEKVFLECVQDMDHENMFWYRQDPGLGLRLIYFSYDVKMKEKGDIPEGYSVSREKKERFSLILESASTNQTSMYLCASTISGALEQYFGPGTRLTVT.

The CDR3 loop reads CTSGSDPIYWTEETQYF. The CDR3, as DNA: TGCACCAGCGGCTCTGACCCAATCTACTGGACGGAAGAGACCCAGTACTTC. V and J are TRBV1 and TRBJ2-5. TRBV1 is labeled a pseudogene. This CDR3 is built from 17 residues.

In its sample, this clonotype was seen many times. The V gene is TRBV29-1, the J gene TRBJ2-1; 8 bases match TRBD2. The CDR3 totals 16 residues. V dropped 3 bases and J dropped 0; count of bases not matched to a gene: 7. CDR1 is SQVTM and CDR2 is ANQGSEA in the germline V gene. The CDR3 is CSVEGGSGSSYNEQFF. The CDR3 nucleotides are TGCAGCGTTGAGGGAGGGAGCGGGAGCTCCTACAATGAGCAGTTCTTC.

This clonotype was picked up one time. The CDR3 bases are TGTGCCAGCAGCCATGTTCTACCGGGACTTTCTCTCAATGAGCAGTTCTTC. Its protein product is CASSHVLPGLSLNEQFF. The chain uses TRBV4-2 and TRBJ2-1; perhaps TRBD2 as D (6 bases). CDR3 length equals 17 residues. V was pared by 3 bases and J by 6 bases, with 21 bases between. Germline-derived CDR1 and CDR2 are LGHNA and YNFKEQ.

This clonotype was detected once. The chain uses TRBV9 and TRBJ2-1; TRBD1 matches 7 bases. After removal of 0 bases from V and 4 bases from J, the junction contained 7 bases not matched to a gene. CDR1 and CDR2 from the germline V gene are SGDLS and YYNGEE. This CDR3 is built from 16 residues. Here the CDR3 DNA reads TGTGCCAGCAGCGTAGACCGGGACAGTAAATACAATGAGCAGTTCTTC. Encoded protein: CASSVDRDSKYNEQFF.

This CDR3 reads CASSFDRWTYEQYF. CDR3 coding DNA: TGTGCCAGCAGCTTTGACAGGTGGACCTACGAGCAGTACTTC. The J gene is TRBJ2-7, the V gene TRBV5-6; a possible D gene is TRBD1 (6 bases). The CDR3 runs to 14 residues. The germline V gene encodes CDR1 SGHDT and CDR2 YYEEEE. V lost 2 bases, J lost 2 bases, and 11 bases lay in between.

This chain uses TRBV7-3 with TRBJ2-2; 14 bases line up with TRBD2. CDR1 is SGHTA, CDR2 FQGTGA, per germline. The ends lost 5 bases at V and 10 bases at J; junction bases unmatched: 6. The CDR3 consists of 15 residues. CDR3 residues: CASSKGLAGVEELFF. CDR3 in DNA: TGTGCCAGCAGCAAGGGACTAGCGGGAGTTGAGGAGCTGTTTTTT.

This chain joins TRBV20-1 and TRBJ2-3, with 16 bases matching TRBD2. This CDR3 is 16 amino acids long. Germline values: CDR1 DFQATT, CDR2 SNEGSKA (reference sequence). Trimming at V came to 3 bases and at J to 1 base, leaving 1 base not matched to a gene. CDR3 loop: CSARGLAGGGTDTQYF. CDR3 sequence (DNA): TGCAGTGCTAGGGGACTAGCGGGAGGGGGCACAGATACGCAGTATTTT.

This clonotype was seen repeatedly, ten times or more. The rearrangement links TRBV5-7 to TRBJ2-3; 8 nucleotides align to TRBD1. TRBV5-7 is reported as an ORF; its role is uncertain. With V trimmed by 4 bases and J by 5 bases, 6 bases remained unmatched. The CDR3 is made up of 14 amino acids. The CDR3 DNA reads as TGTGCCAGCAGCCGAGACAGGGGCGGAGATACGCAGTATTTT. Protein product: CASSRDRGGDTQYF.

Worth noting for this clonotype: Possible read error: a much larger clone is one base away. The chain employs TRBV2 and TRBJ2-7, with 12 bases identical to TRBD2. The CDR3 is 17 amino acids. Germline V gives CDR1 SNHLY, CDR2 FYNNEI. CDR3 amino acids: CACSEVPSGRVPYEQYF. CDR3 coding DNA: TGTGCCTGCAGTGAAGTCCCTAGCGGGAGGGTTCCCTACGAGCAGTACTTC.

This clonotype was seen just once. Written as DNA, the CDR3 is TGTGCCAGCAGCGTAGGTCAGATAGACCAGAACACTGAAGCTTTCTTT. Its protein product is CASSVGQIDQNTEAFF. The chain is built from TRBV9 and TRBJ1-1; D call uncertain. CDR1 is SGDLS and CDR2 is YYNGEE in the germline V gene. The length of the CDR3 is 16 residues. Trimming left V 0 bases short and J 1 base short, with 13 bases between.

V and J are TRBV4-1 and TRBJ2-1; TRBD1 is a possible D gene (5 bases). V lost 3 bases to trimming and J lost 0 bases, with 12 bases between them. CDR3 length: 16 residues. The germline gives CDR1 MGHRA, CDR2 YSYEKL. The CDR3 is CASSQEDSYSYNEQFF. As DNA, the CDR3 is TGCGCCAGCAGCCAGGAAGACAGTTACTCCTACAATGAGCAGTTCTTC.

J is TRBJ2-7 and V is TRBV4-1; a possible D gene is TRBD1 (6 bases). CDR3 length: 15 residues. With 1 base removed from V and 1 base from J, the gap between germline ends came to 11 bases. Germline assignment: CDR1 MGHRA and CDR2 YSYEKL. In DNA, the CDR3 is TGCGCCAGCAGCCAAGCCGGGACAAGGTCCTACGAGCAGTACTTC. Translation: CASSQAGTRSYEQYF.

This chain joins TRBV7-9 and TRBJ2-1; D ambiguous. The CDR3 has 16 amino acids. The germline V gene encodes CDR1 SEHNR and CDR2 FQNEAQ (reference sequence). Between the trimmed V and J ends, which lost 1 base and 2 bases, there was a span of 12 bases. The CDR3 here is CASSLGGGVTYNEQFF. CDR3 DNA: TGTGCCAGCAGCTTAGGGGGTGGGGTTACCTACAATGAGCAGTTCTTC.

A word on this clonotype: Germline is not matched at one junction end, which may reflect a read error. This rearrangement joins TRBV12-3 or TRBV12-4 to TRBJ1-4, with 8 bases aligning to TRBD1. CDR3 length: 16 amino acids. The CDR3 sequence: CASSPTQGAGNEELFF. The CDR3 bases are TGTGCCAGCAGTCCAACCCAGGGGGCGGGGAATGAAGAACTGTTTTTT.

V usage is TRBV29-1 and J usage is TRBJ1-2; D perhaps matches TRBD1 (5 bases). The CDR3 runs to 14 residues. V dropped 7 bases and J dropped 0 bases, with 15 bases sitting between them. CDR1 and CDR2 from the germline V gene are SQVTM and ANQGSEA. The CDR3 sequence: CSATGTGTNYGYTF. CDR3 in DNA: TGCAGCGCCACGGGGACTGGGACTAACTATGGCTACACCTTC.

The chain is built from TRBV11-2 and TRBJ1-5, with D maybe TRBD1 (5 bases). Germline V CDR1 and CDR2: SGHAT, FQNNGV. The length of the CDR3 is 15 residues. V lost 5 bases and J lost 5, with 16 bases in between. The DNA for the CDR3 is TGTGCCAGCAGCCGCCGCCAGGGTGTTTATCAGCCCCAGCATTTT. Residues: CASSRRQGVYQPQHF. Looking up the rest from reference TRBV11-2 and TRBJ1-5 gives the full variable domain: EAGVAQSPRYKIIEKRQSVAFWCNPISGHATLYWYQQILGQGPKLLIQFQNNGVVDDSQLPKDRFSAERLKGVDSTLKIQPAKLEDSAVYLCASSRRQGVYQPQHFGDGTRLSIL.

V gene TRBV27 combines with J gene TRBJ2-3; 13 nucleotides agree with TRBD2. The length of the CDR3 is 16 residues. V lost 2 bases to trimming and J lost 4 bases; unmatched junction nucleotides: 3. CDR1 MNHEY and CDR2 SMNVEV come from the germline V gene (reference sequence). This CDR3 reads CASSLVLAGGPDTQYF. The CDR3 DNA sequence: TGTGCCAGCAGTTTAGTACTAGCGGGAGGGCCAGATACGCAGTATTTT.

With respect to this clonotype: At one end, the junction sequence differs from germline, possibly due to a read error. The chain links TRBV6-1 to TRBJ2-5; 7 bases line up with TRBD1. The CDR3 covers 16 residues. Germline CDR1 reads MNHNS; CDR2 reads SASEGT. The CDR3 reads CASSDRDSYFQETQYF. CDR3 nucleotide sequence: TGTGCCAGTAGTGACCGGGACAGCTATTTCCAAGAGACCCAGTACTTC.

Points on this clonotype: The junction departs from germline at one end; a sequencing error may be responsible. The J gene is TRBJ2-1, the V gene TRBV29-1; TRBD2 matches 10 bases. The CDR3 extends over 15 amino acids. Looked up from germline, CDR1 is SQVTM and CDR2 is ANQGSEA. CDR3 region: CSVETGLADYKEQFF. As DNA, the CDR3 is TGCAGCGTTGAAACCGGACTAGCGGATTACAAGGAGCAGTTCTTC.

This chain joins TRBV6-2 or TRBV6-3 and TRBJ2-3; D gene ambiguous. The germline V gene has CDR1 MNHEY and CDR2 SVGEGT. This CDR3 spans 14 amino acids. V was clipped by 0 bases and J by 2 bases, with 6 bases between them. The CDR3 DNA reads TGTGCCAGCAGTTACTCCGAGGACACAGATACGCAGTATTTT. This codes for CASSYSEDTDTQYF.

The V call is TRBV9, the J call TRBJ2-7, with D perhaps TRBD1 (8 bases). Germline V gene lookup returns CDR1 SGDLS and CDR2 YYNGEE. Trimming stripped 3 bases from V and 4 bases from J, with 20 bases between. The CDR3 consists of 16 residues. The CDR3 DNA reads TGTGCCAGCAGCGCGGGGGGACAGGCGAACCCTTACGAGCAGTACTTC. This translates into CASSAGGQANPYEQYF.

This clonotype was seen repeatedly, ten times or more. V gene TRBV7-2 combines with J gene TRBJ2-7; maybe TRBD2 (5 bases). The length of the CDR3 is 12 residues. The germline V gene has CDR1 SGHTA and CDR2 FQGNSA. The ends were cut back, 5 bases at V and 4 bases at J, with 9 bases in the middle. In nucleotides, the CDR3 is TGTGCCAGCAGCACCACTAGTTACGAGCAGTACTTC. Translating gives CASSTTSYEQYF.

This clonotype came up a few times. This chain links TRBV2 with TRBJ2-2; a possible D gene is TRBD1 (6 bases). Germline loops: CDR1 SNHLY, CDR2 FYNNEI. Deletions cut 9 bases from V and 4 bases from J, with 9 bases between. CDR3 size: 12 residues. The CDR3 loop reads CASNRVTGELFF. The CDR3 DNA sequence: TGTGCCAGTAACAGGGTCACCGGGGAGCTGTTTTTT.

This chain links TRBV15 with TRBJ2-1, with 7 bases that match TRBD2. Germline V gene sequence: CDR1 LNHNV, CDR2 YYDKDF (reference sequence). The junction had 7 bases not matched to a gene; V was cut back by 8 bases and J by 3 bases. CDR3 length: 14 amino acids. Here the CDR3 reads CATAGASGYNEQFF. The CDR3 DNA is TGTGCCACCGCCGGGGCTAGCGGCTACAATGAGCAGTTCTTC.

In this sample, this clonotype turned up a few times. This chain joins TRBV5-1 and TRBJ2-7; 10 nucleotides align to TRBD1. The length of the CDR3 is 14 residues. From germline, CDR1 is SGHRS and CDR2 YFSETQ. The J segment lost 4 bases and the V segment lost 4 bases, leaving 5 bases of the junction unmatched. This CDR3 reads CASSTTGQGYEQYF. The CDR3 DNA follows: TGCGCCAGCAGCACAACGGGACAGGGGTACGAGCAGTACTTC.

V usage is TRBV20-1 and J usage is TRBJ2-4; possibly TRBD1 for D (6 bases). Per germline, CDR1 DFQATT and CDR2 SNEGSKA (reference sequence). The V end was cut by 7 bases, the J end by 3 bases, with 13 bases between. This CDR3 spans 13 amino acids. CDR3 sequence reads: CSETGPDKNIQYF. DNA of the CDR3: TGCAGTGAAACAGGGCCCGACAAAAACATTCAGTACTTC.

V is TRBV2 and J is TRBJ1-4; perhaps TRBD1 as D (6 bases). Trimming removed 5 bases from V and 1 base from J, with 8 bases in between. CDR1 and CDR2 (germline): SNHLY, FYNNEI. This CDR3 is built from 14 residues. The chain's CDR3 is CASSKDRTNEKLFF. DNA for the CDR3: TGTGCCAGCAGTAAGGACAGAACTAATGAAAAACTGTTTTTT.

In DNA, the CDR3 is TGTGCCAGCAGCCGGACTAGTGGGGGCAATGAGCAGTTCTTC. This gives the protein CASSRTSGGNEQFF. The V gene is TRBV3-1, the J gene TRBJ2-1, with 7 nucleotides matching TRBD2. J was trimmed by 6 bases and V by 4 bases; bases with no gene match: 6. Per germline, CDR1 LGHDT and CDR2 YNNKEL (reference sequence). This CDR3 is built from 14 residues.

CDR3: CASSRRSEQFF. CDR3 in DNA: TGTGCCAGCAGTAGGAGGTCTGAGCAGTTCTTC. The V and J genes are TRBV2 and TRBJ2-1; tentatively, D is TRBD2 (5 bases). Germline V gene lookup returns CDR1 SNHLY and CDR2 FYNNEI. V lost 5 bases and J lost 9, with 8 bases in between. CDR3 size: 11 residues.